This entry lists 30 T cell receptor beta chains sequenced from one sample in a study of identical twins. Each CDR3 protein gets one entry after TCRdb re-called the 5' RACE reads with MiXCR. Of hundreds of thousands of distinct CDR3 sequences listed, more than 6.5% are singletons. This sample also belongs to another study, concerning yellow fever vaccine responses in identical twins.

What was sequenced was memory (CD45RO+) T cells sorted from blood. Receptor source: a woman aged 18-29 years in good health.

This clonotype was recorded at least ten times. The chain uses TRBV5-1 and TRBJ2-2; D remains ambiguous. Germline V CDR1 and CDR2: SGHRS, YFSETQ. Deletions cut 4 bases from V and 6 bases from J, with 13 bases between. The CDR3 is made up of 14 amino acids. This chain's CDR3 is CASSAAMMAGELFF. The CDR3 DNA reads as TGCGCCAGCAGCGCAGCCATGATGGCCGGGGAGCTGTTTTTT.

The chain couples TRBV7-2 to TRBJ1-2; D is perhaps TRBD1 (5 bases). The CDR3 sequence is 14 residues long. The germline V gene encodes CDR1 SGHTA and CDR2 FQGNSA. V was pared by 1 base and J by 6 bases, with 12 bases between. The CDR3 here is CASSLVLGGDGYTF. In DNA form, the CDR3 reads TGTGCCAGCAGCTTAGTTCTGGGAGGGGATGGCTACACCTTC. Based on the CDR3 plus reference TRBV7-2 and TRBJ1-2, the full variable domain is GAGVSQSPSNKVTEKGKDVELRCDPISGHTALYWYRQSLGQGLEFLIYFQGNSAPDKSGLPSDRFSAERTGGSVSTLTIQRTQQEDSAVYLCASSLVLGGDGYTFGSGTRLTVV.

This clonotype was seen more than once but under ten times. The V gene is TRBV29-1, the J gene TRBJ2-7; TRBD2 aligns across 8 bases. Germline V gene lookup returns CDR1 SQVTM and CDR2 ANQGSEA. This CDR3 is 13 amino acids long. This CDR3 is CSFKRLASYEQYF. The CDR3, as DNA: TGCAGTTTCAAACGACTAGCGTCCTACGAGCAGTACTTC.

This clonotype has a count of ten or more. This rearrangement joins TRBV28 to TRBJ2-2; D gene uncertain. CDR3 length equals 13 residues. V gave up 2 bases and J gave up 3 bases, with 4 bases separating them. Germline CDR1 reads MDHEN; CDR2 reads SYDVKM. The CDR3, as DNA: TGTGCCAGCAGTTTAGTATACACCGGGGAGCTGTTTTTT. Amino acid sequence: CASSLVYTGELFF.

This clonotype was detected ten times or more. The rearrangement links TRBV12-3 or TRBV12-4 to TRBJ1-2; 10 bases align to TRBD1. This CDR3 is 14 amino acids long. J lost 7 bases, V lost 6 bases, and 8 bases had no gene match. The CDR3 sequence: CASSPGGDRGGYTF. The DNA of the CDR3 is TGTGCCAGCAGCCCTGGAGGGGACAGGGGTGGCTACACCTTC.

The J gene is TRBJ2-2, the V gene TRBV11-2; 8 bases map to TRBD1. From germline, CDR1 is SGHAT and CDR2 FQNNGV. The CDR3 totals 19 residues. V shed 1 base, J shed 4 bases, and the junction held 14 bases outside the gene matches. The DNA for the CDR3 is TGTGCCAGCAGCTTAGTTTTTAATTTCGACAGGGGAGGCACCGGGGAGCTGTTTTTT. Translation: CASSLVFNFDRGGTGELFF. Full variable domain (outside the CDR3, taken from reference TRBV11-2 and TRBJ2-2): EAGVAQSPRYKIIEKRQSVAFWCNPISGHATLYWYQQILGQGPKLLIQFQNNGVVDDSQLPKDRFSAERLKGVDSTLKIQPAKLEDSAVYLCASSLVFNFDRGGTGELFFGEGSRLTVL.

The chain employs TRBV7-2 and TRBJ1-5, with unresolved D. Germline V gene sequence: CDR1 SGHTA, CDR2 FQGNSA. The CDR3 has 15 residues. V was pared by 1 base and J by 7 bases, with 14 bases between. Written as DNA, the CDR3 is TGTGCCAGCAGCTTAGAACTCGGGGTCGGGCAGCCCCAGCATTTT. Its protein is CASSLELGVGQPQHF.

At least ten counts were recorded for this clonotype. This chain uses TRBV7-9 with TRBJ2-7; D remains unclear. Germline V CDR1 and CDR2: SEHNR, FQNEAQ (reference sequence). There are 17 residues in the CDR3. The V end was cut by 5 bases, the J end by 1 base, with 21 bases between. CDR3 protein: CASSPGLGIQPSYEQYF. CDR3 sequence (DNA): TGTGCCAGCAGCCCCGGATTAGGGATCCAACCTTCCTACGAGCAGTACTTC. The variable domain in full, completed from reference TRBV7-9 and TRBJ2-7, reads DTGVSQNPRHKITKRGQNVTFRCDPISEHNRLYWYRQTLGQGPEFLTYFQNEAQLEKSRLLSDRFSAERPKGSFSTLEIQRTEQGDSAMYLCASSPGLGIQPSYEQYFGPGTRLTVT.

This chain joins TRBV3-1 and TRBJ2-7, with a possible D match to TRBD2 (6 bases). V shed 3 bases and J shed 7 bases, with 25 bases lying between them. The CDR3 length is 17 residues. CDR1 and CDR2 (germline): LGHDT, YNNKEL (reference sequence). This CDR3 is CASSQTGTAGFLAEQYF. DNA for the CDR3: TGTGCCAGCAGCCAGACTGGGACCGCAGGGTTTCTAGCGGAGCAGTACTTC.

The sample holds many counts of this clonotype. The chain combines TRBV12-3 or TRBV12-4 with TRBJ2-1; the D gene is possibly TRBD2 (6 bases). V lost 1 base, J lost 4 bases, and 17 bases lay in between. This CDR3 region has 17 residues. The CDR3 nucleotides are TGTGCCAGCAGTTTAGGTTTCAGCGGGCGCAAATACAATGAGCAGTTCTTC. This translates into CASSLGFSGRKYNEQFF.

The V and J genes are TRBV6-4 and TRBJ2-1; TRBD1 aligns across 11 bases. V was pared by 5 bases and J by 2 bases, with 2 bases of the junction left unmatched. The germline CDR1 and CDR2 sequences are MRHNA and SNTAGT. The CDR3 consists of 15 residues. CDR3 loop: CASSSDRGPYNEQFF. CDR3 nucleotide sequence: TGTGCCAGCAGTTCGGACAGGGGGCCCTACAATGAGCAGTTCTTC.

This clonotype was seen ten or more times. This rearrangement joins TRBV5-1 to TRBJ2-7; D unclear. The V gene lost 2 bases and the J gene lost 0 bases, with 6 bases spanning the gap. The germline V gene has CDR1 SGHRS and CDR2 YFSETQ. This CDR3 has 13 residues. The CDR3 DNA sequence: TGCGCCAGCAGCTTTCCTAACTCCTACGAGCAGTACTTC. Residues: CASSFPNSYEQYF.

This clonotype was seen at least ten times. The chain has TRBV27 and TRBJ1-5; D call uncertain. V lost 7 bases, J lost 4 bases, and 23 bases lay in between. The CDR3 runs 17 residues. CDR1 and CDR2 from the germline V gene are MNHEY and SMNVEV (reference sequence). CDR3 nucleotides: TGTGCCAGCACGGAGCCTACCCCGCGGGCCCCTAATCAGCCCCAGCATTTT. It is translated as CASTEPTPRAPNQPQHF.

At least ten counts were recorded for this clonotype. V and J are TRBV7-2 and TRBJ2-7, with D tentatively TRBD1 (6 bases). Germline lookup yields CDR1 SGHTA and CDR2 FQGNSA. The CDR3 loop spans 14 amino acids. V was cut by 5 bases and J by 2 bases, with 13 bases left in between. DNA of the CDR3: TGTGCCAGCAGCCGAACGACAGGAGCCTACGAGCAGTACTTC. This encodes CASSRTTGAYEQYF.

This clonotype was seen more than once but under ten times. The V gene is TRBV12-3 or TRBV12-4, the J gene TRBJ1-2; 9 bases align to TRBD1. This CDR3 comprises 13 residues. With 6 bases clipped from V and 3 bases from J, the junction kept 2 bases outside the gene matches. This chain's CDR3 is CASSWTGDYGYTF. The CDR3 DNA sequence: TGTGCCAGCAGCTGGACAGGGGACTATGGCTACACCTTC.

The table lists this clonotype with a few counts. V usage is TRBV28 and J usage is TRBJ2-5; perhaps TRBD1 as D (6 bases). The germline CDR1 and CDR2 sequences are MDHEN and SYDVKM. Deletions cut 2 bases from V and 3 bases from J, with 10 bases between. The CDR3 consists of 14 residues. CDR3 coding DNA: TGTGCCAGCAGTTTAGGGGGCGCCAAAGAGACCCAGTACTTC. Its protein product is CASSLGGAKETQYF.

At least ten counts were recorded for this clonotype. The gene calls are TRBV20-1 and TRBJ2-5, with 8 positions matching TRBD1. In germline, CDR1 is DFQATT, CDR2 SNEGSKA (reference sequence). The CDR3 extends over 15 amino acids. The J segment lost 5 bases and the V segment lost 0 bases, leaving 8 bases of the junction unmatched. The CDR3: CSARDTRGLGETQYF. DNA for the CDR3: TGCAGTGCTAGAGATACCAGGGGGCTTGGGGAGACCCAGTACTTC.

For the CDR3, the DNA is TGCGCCAGCAGCACAGAGGGGTATGGCTACACCTTC. This codes for CASSTEGYGYTF. The genes are TRBV5-1 and TRBJ1-2; D is perhaps TRBD1 (5 bases). The germline gives CDR1 SGHRS, CDR2 YFSETQ. This CDR3 is 12 amino acids long. The V end was cut by 4 bases, the J end by 5 bases, with 9 bases between.

Many counts were recorded for this clonotype. V and J are TRBV20-1 and TRBJ2-7; 12 bases are shared with TRBD1. Germline CDR1 and CDR2: DFQATT and SNEGSKA (reference sequence). The CDR3 is 15 amino acids. The J segment lost 0 bases and the V segment lost 4 bases, leaving 4 bases of the junction unmatched. The CDR3 nucleotides are TGCAGTGCTACGGGACAGGGGGCCGACTCCTACGAGCAGTACTTC. Protein sequence: CSATGQGADSYEQYF.

The chain is built from TRBV4-3 and TRBJ2-7; 9 positions match TRBD2. The CDR3 has 16 residues. The junction had 5 bases not matched to a gene; V was cut back by 0 bases and J by 2 bases. Germline V gene lookup returns CDR1 LGHNA and CDR2 YSLEER. For the CDR3, the DNA is TGCGCCAGCAGCCAAGAGGCCAGCGGGAGGACCTACGAGCAGTACTTC. This codes for CASSQEASGRTYEQYF.

This clonotype was picked up a small number of times. The chain is built from TRBV7-8 and TRBJ2-7, with D perhaps TRBD1 (6 bases). The CDR3 has 13 residues. Germline CDR1 is SGHVS and CDR2 is FQNEAQ. Trimming cost V 5 bases and J 3 bases, with 11 bases left between them. The DNA for the CDR3 is TGTGCCAGCAGCACCCGGGACATCTACGAGCAGTACTTC. This sequence encodes CASSTRDIYEQYF.

This clonotype came up many times. The V call is TRBV7-9, the J call TRBJ2-5; the D gene is possibly TRBD2 (5 bases). Trimming left V 5 bases short and J 1 base short, with 14 bases between. The CDR3 is 15 residues long. Looked up from germline, CDR1 is SEHNR and CDR2 is FQNEAQ (reference sequence). The CDR3 DNA follows: TGTGCCAGCAGCCATAGAGGGAGTGGCCAAGAGACCCAGTACTTC. It codes for CASSHRGSGQETQYF.

This clonotype was detected ten times or more. The chain couples TRBV29-1 to TRBJ1-2, with no clear D. The V end was cut by 0 bases, the J end by 4 bases, with 0 bases between. The CDR3 runs to 10 residues. Per the germline V gene, CDR1 is SQVTM and CDR2 is ANQGSEA. The CDR3 nucleotides read TGCAGCGTTGAAGACTATGGCTACACCTTC. Encoded protein: CSVEDYGYTF. Full variable domain (rest looked up from reference TRBV29-1 and TRBJ1-2): SAVISQKPSRDICQRGTSLTIQCQVDSQVTMMFWYRQQPGQSLTLIATANQGSEATYESGFVIDKFPISRPNLTFSTLTVSNMSPEDSSIYLCSVEDYGYTFGSGTRLTVV.

This clonotype has a handful of counts. V usage is TRBV9 and J usage is TRBJ2-5, with D possibly TRBD1 on 5 matching bases. Germline CDR1 and CDR2: SGDLS and YYNGEE. The CDR3 runs to 15 residues. V gave up 2 bases and J gave up 2 bases, with 13 bases separating them. The CDR3: CASSVRGSPQETQYF. The CDR3 region has the DNA TGTGCCAGCAGCGTTAGGGGCAGCCCTCAAGAGACCCAGTACTTC.

This clonotype was picked up a small number of times. The rearrangement links TRBV25-1 to TRBJ2-5; D possibly corresponds to TRBD2 (6 bases). Germline values: CDR1 MGHDK, CDR2 SYGVNS. V lost 5 bases to trimming and J lost 4 bases, with 8 bases between them. The CDR3 is made up of 12 amino acids. The CDR3 DNA follows: TGTGCCAGCAGTTGGAGGGGAGAGACCCAGTACTTC. Protein product: CASSWRGETQYF. The full variable domain, its missing parts supplied by reference TRBV25-1 and TRBJ2-5, is EADIYQTPRYLVIGTGKKITLECSQTMGHDKMYWYQQDPGMELHLIHYSYGVNSTEKGDLSSESTVSRIRTEHFPLTLESARPSHTSQYLCASSWRGETQYFGPGTRLLVL.

The chain joins TRBV6-4 to TRBJ2-3; no definite D call. From germline, CDR1 is MRHNA and CDR2 SNTAGT. The CDR3 sequence is 14 residues long. V shed 2 bases and J shed 3 bases, with 9 bases lying between them. CDR3 coding DNA: TGTGCCAGCAGTGACGGAGAGGCGACAGATACGCAGTATTTT. This gives the protein CASSDGEATDTQYF.

The CDR3 here is CASSSNRDSTAGHEQFF. CDR3 DNA sequence: TGCGCCAGCAGCTCGAACCGGGACTCCACCGCTGGGCATGAGCAGTTCTTC. The chain recombines TRBV5-1 with TRBJ2-1; D perhaps matches TRBD2 (6 bases). CDR1 is SGHRS and CDR2 is YFSETQ in the germline V gene. V lost 3 bases, J lost 8 bases, and 24 bases lay in between. The CDR3 extends over 17 amino acids.

The chain employs TRBV28 and TRBJ2-1; TRBD1 might be the D (5 bases). Per the germline V gene, CDR1 is MDHEN and CDR2 is SYDVKM. V was shortened by 5 bases and J by 12 bases, with 20 bases between the two germline ends. The CDR3 length is 14 residues. In nucleotides, the CDR3 is TGTGCCAGCAGTCCGGACCCAGGGCAGGTGGTGCAGTTCTTC. As protein: CASSPDPGQVVQFF.

This clonotype was seen repeatedly, ten times or more. The V call is TRBV4-1, the J call TRBJ1-1, with D tentatively TRBD1 (5 bases). The ends were cut back, 2 bases at V and 3 bases at J, with 16 bases in the middle. Germline V gives CDR1 MGHRA, CDR2 YSYEKL. The CDR3 contains 16 residues. The CDR3 bases are TGCGCCAGCAGCCAACCAACGGGACCGGACTACACTGAAGCTTTCTTT. It codes for CASSQPTGPDYTEAFF.

This clonotype was counted only a few times. The chain has TRBV7-2 and TRBJ1-5; no firm D call. The CDR3 extends over 12 amino acids. The V end lost 4 bases, the J end lost 5 bases, and 6 bases lay between the germline ends. Germline CDR1 is SGHTA and CDR2 is FQGNSA. The CDR3 protein is CASSSPHQPQHF. The CDR3 region has the DNA TGTGCCAGCAGCTCTCCCCATCAGCCCCAGCATTTT.